These 3 T cell receptor beta chains were all obtained from the same sample, sequenced in a study of cytomegalovirus exposure and HLA in healthy donors. It was with 60 Vbeta and 13 Jbeta primers that the PCR ran. Produced via immunoSEQ multiplex PCR; TCRdb's table is partial and in-frame only. The sample records more than 90,000 clones, 75% being singletons. Sequenced material: PBMCs. The source of these receptors is a man aged 50 to 59 in good health and CMV-seronegative.

The chain combines TRBV30 with TRBJ2-5; 13 positions match TRBD2. This CDR3 has 14 amino acids. J was trimmed by 3 bases and V by 6 bases; bases with no gene match: 4. The germline V gene encodes CDR1 GTSNPN and CDR2 SVGIG (reference sequence). CDR3 DNA: TGTGCCTGTACGGGACTAGCGGGGAAAGAGACCCAGTACTTC. This encodes CACTGLAGKETQYF. The whole variable domain, filled in from reference TRBV30 and TRBJ2-5, reads SQTIHQWPATLVQPVGSPLSLECTVEGTSNPNLYWYRQAAGRGLQLLFYSVGIGQISSEVPQNLSASRPQDRQFILSSKKLLLSDSGFYLCACTGLAGKETQYFGPGTRLLVL.

This clone was seen only a few times. The chain couples TRBV5-1 to TRBJ2-2, with 9 bases aligning to TRBD2. The trim removed 2 bases at V and 7 bases at J, leaving 9 bases unmatched. Germline V gene sequence: CDR1 SGHRS, CDR2 YFSETQ. This CDR3 is 16 amino acids long. The CDR3 sequence is CASSFNAGGKSGELFF. CDR3 DNA: TGCGCCAGCAGCTTTAACGCGGGAGGGAAGAGCGGGGAGCTGTTTTTT.

The rearrangement joins TRBV4-2 to TRBJ1-3; tentatively, D is TRBD1 (6 bases). This CDR3 is 16 amino acids long. V was cut by 1 base and J by 0 bases, with 10 bases left in between. The germline CDR1 and CDR2 sequences are LGHNA and YNFKEQ. CDR3 loop: CASSQAQGSSGNTIYF. The CDR3 DNA follows: TGTGCCAGCAGCCAAGCGCAGGGGAGCTCTGGAAACACCATATATTTT.